This T cell receptor beta chain originates from a study of identical twins (dated by TCRdb to about 2016). About the full investigation: The study deep-sequenced TCR alpha and beta repertoires from monozygotic twins, unrelated adults of various ages and cord blood to test whether fetal clonotypes persist. To rule out contamination, replicate twin experiments were performed at different times with different library preparation protocols. What the authors observed across the whole study: Compared with coincidental sharing between unrelated individuals, out-of-frame TCR alpha sequences shared between twins had an excess of sequences with low generation probability. In beta out-of-frame sequences, excess twin sharing was weaker, because having fewer shared sequences lowered the signal-to-noise ratio. Invariant T cells such as MAIT and iNKT could partly confound zero-insertion analyses, though diverse VJ usage argued against this for most clonotypes. Because the same donors could not be followed over many years, the conclusions depended on cross-sectional statistical analysis. In monozygotic twins, recombination models systematically underestimated out-of-frame TCR alpha sharing, but the models matched the sharing seen between unrelated individuals. Abundant cord blood beta clonotypes carried fewer insertions; young adult naive repertoires showed a weaker similar trend, while memory repertoires showed none.

This clonotype was detected only a few times. Its antigen is still unknown. No qualities accompany the bases; no much larger clone lies one base away. All donors were healthy Caucasians. Three pairs of female monozygotic twins, all aged roughly 18 to 29 years, made up the twin cohort. RNA for TCR libraries was isolated from peripheral blood mononuclear cells. Receptor amplification or capture employed 5' RACE. The sequencing machine was an Illumina HiSeq 2000. A universal primer binding site was introduced by template switching, and a unique molecular identifier was present in the final cDNA, enabling accurate counting of TCR cDNA molecules. Specific primers in the conserved constant-segment region were used to synthesize first-strand cDNA for the TCR alpha and beta chains. To control for contamination, every cDNA library carried two barcodes: a SMART-Mk sample barcode plus Illumina barcodes. Two successive PCR steps introduced TruSeq adapter sequences along with Illumina sample barcodes. The Illumina HiSeq platform was used with custom primers to sequence TCR alpha and beta cDNA libraries. Processing in the source paper ran as follows. MiGEC processed the raw reads to extract unique molecular identifiers, while MiXCR was used to determine the CDR3 positions. Recombination models were inferred per individual with the repgenHMM and IGoR tools using an EM algorithm. The tcR package in R was used for shared clonotype analysis, with sharing normalized by the product of cloneset sizes. To study raw recombination without the effects of thymic and clonal selection, out-of-frame nonproductive sequences were analyzed. Through fastp at Q25 and MiXCR, TCRdb rebuilt clones from the public reads, retaining in-frame beta chains. Rows with a matching CDR3 protein are joined into one entry that keeps the most common DNA and genes. The V and J calls, along with clone size, are taken from TCRdb and not from the paper's own processing. In all, the sample holds approximately 630,000 distinct CDR3 sequences, and around 7.5% of those were seen once. Clones ranked in the top ten supply about 1.6% of the sample.

The CDR3 has 16 amino acids, counting the end cysteine and phenylalanine. Of the read, only the CDR3 DNA is kept; its 48 bases are in frame from base 1. V ends up 5 bases short and J 6 bases short, with an unmatched junction base count of 12. Sequences SEHNR (CDR1) and FQNEAQ (CDR2) are obtained from the germline V gene (reference sequence). The data were also submitted as part of a second study, on yellow fever vaccine responses in identical twins. Reported in the second study: The T cell response to vaccination in identical twins was reported by the authors to appear partly convergent and partly personalized. Focusing on identical twins, the study followed the T cell clones that responded to the vaccine, and did so with precision.

This chain is built from TRBV7-9 and TRBJ2-3; TRBD2 agrees with 9 junctional bases. The sequenced sample was PBMCs. The clonotype originates from a woman under 30 in good health. The DNA is as follows: TGTGCCAGCAGCGCCCTAGCGGGGAAAGCACAGGATACGCAGTATTTT. Its protein product is CASSALAGKAQDTQYF.